This TCR beta chain was found in a study of blood T cell repertoires in COVID-19. Adults between roughly 18 and 100 years of age took part from 24 US areas. Exposed study participants had met a COVID-19 case within 2 weeks before entry. From germline, CDR1 is LNHDA and CDR2 SQIVND (reference sequence). V was trimmed by 1 base and J by 0 bases, leaving 7 bases between them. The CDR3 loop spans 15 amino acids. Repertoires were generated with immunoSEQ multiplex PCR, while TCRdb's copy carries only in-frame clones and drops some. The sample lists roughly 260,000 clones; about four fifths were seen once. This chain joins TRBV19 and TRBJ1-3; the D is unclear. The TCR originated in a woman between 35 and 50 years old who had been exposed to COVID-19. Sequenced sample: PBMCs or T cells enriched from blood (not recorded which). The CDR3 spells CASSIGPDSGNTIYF. CDR3 DNA: TGTGCCAGTAGTATAGGCCCAGACTCTGGAAACACCATATATTTT. Together with reference TRBV19 and TRBJ1-3, the CDR3 gives the full variable domain: DGGITQSPKYLFRKEGQNVTLSCEQNLNHDAMYWYRQDPGQGLRLIYYSQIVNDFQKGDIAEGYSVSREKKESFPLTVTSAQKNPTAFYLCASSIGPDSGNTIYFGEGSWLTVV.